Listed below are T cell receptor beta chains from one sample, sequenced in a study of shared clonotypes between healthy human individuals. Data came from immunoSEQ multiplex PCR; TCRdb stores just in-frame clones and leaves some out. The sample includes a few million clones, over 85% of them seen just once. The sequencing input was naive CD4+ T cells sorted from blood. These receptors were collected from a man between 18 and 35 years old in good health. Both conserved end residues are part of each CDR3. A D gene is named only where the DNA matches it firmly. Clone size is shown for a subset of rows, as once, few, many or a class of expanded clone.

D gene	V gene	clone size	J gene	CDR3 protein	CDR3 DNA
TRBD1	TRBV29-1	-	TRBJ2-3	CSVDRDTDTQYF	TGCAGCGTGGACAGGGACACAGATACGCAGTATTTT
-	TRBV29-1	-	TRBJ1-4	CSVARASNEKLFF	TGCAGCGTTGCCAGGGCCTCTAATGAAAAACTGTTTTTT
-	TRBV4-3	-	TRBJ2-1	CASSQDGLEEQFF	TGCGCCAGCAGCCAAGACGGGCTAGAGGAGCAGTTCTTC
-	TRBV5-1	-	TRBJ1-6	CASSPGPGGEGRSPLHF	TGCGCCAGCAGCCCGGGGCCCGGGGGTGAGGGTCGATCACCCCTCCACTTT
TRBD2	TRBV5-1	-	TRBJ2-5	CASSLAVLAGAETQYF	TGCGCCAGCAGCTTGGCTGTCCTAGCGGGAGCTGAGACCCAGTACTTC
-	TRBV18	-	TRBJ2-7	CASSPERTGYKQYF	TGTGCCAGCTCACCTGAGCGGACCGGTTATAAGCAGTACTTC
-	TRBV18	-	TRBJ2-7	CASSPPGPIEDEQYF	TGTGCCAGCTCACCCCCGGGACCGATTGAGGACGAGCAGTACTTC
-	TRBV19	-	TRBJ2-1	CASSIYPHNEQFF	TGTGCCAGTAGTATATATCCCCACAATGAGCAGTTCTTC
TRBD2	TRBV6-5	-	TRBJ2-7	CASSYSRLAEPYEQYF	TGTGCCAGCAGTTACTCGAGACTAGCAGAACCCTACGAGCAGTACTTC
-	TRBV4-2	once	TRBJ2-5	CASSQDYSGPPGETQYF	TGTGCCAGCAGCCAAGATTACTCGGGCCCACCTGGAGAGACCCAGTACTTC
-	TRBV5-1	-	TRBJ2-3	CASSLADSPDTQYF	TGCGCCAGCAGCTTGGCCGACAGCCCAGATACGCAGTATTTT
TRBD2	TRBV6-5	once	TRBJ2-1	CASGQRGAYNEQFF	TGTGCCAGCGGGCAGCGGGGGGCCTACAATGAGCAGTTCTTC
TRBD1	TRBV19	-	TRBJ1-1	CASRGSGTGDTEAFF	TGTGCCAGTAGGGGGTCCGGGACAGGGGACACTGAAGCTTTCTTT
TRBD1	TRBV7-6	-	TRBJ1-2	CASSRQGTTNYGYTF	TGTGCCAGCAGTCGACAGGGTACAACTAACTATGGCTACACCTTC
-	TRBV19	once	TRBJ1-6	CASKLGVPDNSPLHF	TGTGCCAGTAAATTGGGCGTGCCGGATAATTCACCCCTCCACTTT
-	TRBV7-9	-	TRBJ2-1	CASSLELDNEQFF	TGTGCCAGCAGCTTGGAACTAGACAATGAGCAGTTCTTC
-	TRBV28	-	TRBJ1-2	CASSLGDYGYTF	TGTGCCAGCAGTTTAGGGGACTATGGCTACACCTTC
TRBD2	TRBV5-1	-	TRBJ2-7	CASSIAGGSYEQYF	TGCGCCAGCAGCATAGCGGGAGGGAGTTACGAGCAGTACTTC
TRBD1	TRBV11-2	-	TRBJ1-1	CASSLTGGKVIEAFF	TGTGCCAGCAGCTTGACAGGGGGCAAAGTGATTGAAGCTTTCTTT
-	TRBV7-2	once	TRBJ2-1	CASSPLRRGNNEQFF	TGTGCCAGCAGCCCGCTTCGGCGGGGAAACAATGAGCAGTTCTTC
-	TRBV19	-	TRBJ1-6	CASSSSTRDNSPLHF	TGTGCCAGTAGTTCCTCGACAAGGGATAATTCACCCCTCCACTTT
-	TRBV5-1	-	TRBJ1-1	CASSPEARGEAFF	TGCGCCAGCAGCCCGGAAGCCCGGGGTGAAGCTTTCTTT
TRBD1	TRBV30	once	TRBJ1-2	CAWSRGYVYGYTF	TGTGCCTGGAGCAGGGGGTACGTCTATGGCTACACCTTC